This TCR beta chain was observed in a study of blood T cell repertoires in COVID-19. Study at large: The analysed material was cDNA or gDNA that came from T cells, B-cell-depleted T cells, or PBMCs.

The CDR3 is made up of 13 amino acids. The V gene's germline CDR1 is MNHEY and CDR2 SMNVEV (reference sequence). V was cut by 3 bases and J by 7 bases, with 10 bases left in between. There are a few counts of this clone. Profiled with immunoSEQ multiplex PCR; TCRdb holds only in-frame clones, not every one. The data contain fewer than 350,000 clones, more than 70% of them singletons. This clonotype originated in a woman between 25 and 40 years old who had been exposed to COVID-19. The chain recombines TRBV27 with TRBJ2-1, with D possibly matching TRBD2 (6 bases). The sequencing input was PBMCs or T cells enriched from blood (not recorded which). This CDR3 is CASSFEEGNEQFF. The CDR3 nucleotides read TGTGCCAGCAGTTTTGAGGAGGGAAATGAGCAGTTCTTC.